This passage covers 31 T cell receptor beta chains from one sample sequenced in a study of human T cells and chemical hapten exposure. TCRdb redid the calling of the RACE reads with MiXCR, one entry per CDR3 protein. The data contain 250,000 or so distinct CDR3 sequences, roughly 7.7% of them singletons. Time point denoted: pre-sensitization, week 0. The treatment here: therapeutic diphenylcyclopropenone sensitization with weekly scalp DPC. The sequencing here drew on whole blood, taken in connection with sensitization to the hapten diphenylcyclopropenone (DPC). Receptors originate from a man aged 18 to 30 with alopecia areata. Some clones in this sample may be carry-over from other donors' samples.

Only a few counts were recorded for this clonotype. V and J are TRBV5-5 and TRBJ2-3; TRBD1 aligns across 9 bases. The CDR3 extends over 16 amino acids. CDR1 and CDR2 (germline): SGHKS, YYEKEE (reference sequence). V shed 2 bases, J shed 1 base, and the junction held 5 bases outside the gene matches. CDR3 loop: CASSFLTGGGTDTQYF. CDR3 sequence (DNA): TGTGCCAGCAGCTTCCTTACAGGGGGCGGCACAGATACGCAGTATTTT.

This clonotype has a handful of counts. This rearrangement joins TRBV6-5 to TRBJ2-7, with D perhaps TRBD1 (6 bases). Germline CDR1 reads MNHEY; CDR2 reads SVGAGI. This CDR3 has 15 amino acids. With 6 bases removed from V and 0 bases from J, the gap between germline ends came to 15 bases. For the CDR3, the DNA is TGTGCCAGCAGGTCCTACAGGGAGAGCTCCTACGAGCAGTACTTC. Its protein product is CASRSYRESSYEQYF.

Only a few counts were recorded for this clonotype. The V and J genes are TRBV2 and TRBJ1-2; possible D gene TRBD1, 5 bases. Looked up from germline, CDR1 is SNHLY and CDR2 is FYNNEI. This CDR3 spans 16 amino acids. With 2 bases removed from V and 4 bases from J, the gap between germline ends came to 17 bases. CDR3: CASSETAGTAGYGYTF. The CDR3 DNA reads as TGTGCCAGCAGTGAAACCGCCGGGACCGCCGGCTATGGCTACACCTTC.

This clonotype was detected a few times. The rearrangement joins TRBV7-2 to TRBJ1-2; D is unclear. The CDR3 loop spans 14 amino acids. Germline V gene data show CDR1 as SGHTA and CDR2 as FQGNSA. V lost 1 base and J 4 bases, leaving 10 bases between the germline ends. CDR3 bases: TGTGCCAGCAGCTTAGGTCCCGAGAGCTATGGCTACACCTTC. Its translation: CASSLGPESYGYTF.

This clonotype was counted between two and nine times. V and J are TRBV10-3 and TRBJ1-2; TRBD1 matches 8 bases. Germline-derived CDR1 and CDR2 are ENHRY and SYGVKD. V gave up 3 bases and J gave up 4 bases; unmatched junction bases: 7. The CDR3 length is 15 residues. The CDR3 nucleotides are TGTGCCATCAGTGACAGGGGGCTTACCGTCTATGGCTACACCTTC. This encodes CAISDRGLTVYGYTF.

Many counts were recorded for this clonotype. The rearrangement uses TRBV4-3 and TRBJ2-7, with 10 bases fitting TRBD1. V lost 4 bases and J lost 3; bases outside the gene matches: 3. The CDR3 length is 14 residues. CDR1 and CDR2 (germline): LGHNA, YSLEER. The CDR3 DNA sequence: TGCGCCAGCAGCCCCGGGGACAGGGGCTACGAGCAGTACTTC. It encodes CASSPGDRGYEQYF.

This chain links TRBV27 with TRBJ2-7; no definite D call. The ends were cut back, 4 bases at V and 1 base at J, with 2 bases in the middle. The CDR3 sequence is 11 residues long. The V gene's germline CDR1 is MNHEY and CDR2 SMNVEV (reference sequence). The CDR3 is CASSSSYEQYV. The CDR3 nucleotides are TGTGCCAGCAGTTCATCCTACGAGCAGTACGTC.

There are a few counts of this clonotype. CDR3 in amino acids: CASSAPDRASPLHF. CDR3 nucleotides: TGTGCCAGCAGTGCCCCCGACAGGGCTTCACCCCTCCACTTT. V is TRBV28 and J is TRBJ1-6; 7 positions match TRBD1. The CDR3 is 14 residues long. Trimming took 5 bases from V and 9 from J; bases not matched to a gene: 7. Germline V lookup: CDR1 MDHEN, CDR2 SYDVKM. Together with reference TRBV28 and TRBJ1-6, the CDR3 gives the full variable domain: DVKVTQSSRYLVKRTGEKVFLECVQDMDHENMFWYRQDPGLGLRLIYFSYDVKMKEKGDIPEGYSVSREKKERFSLILESASTNQTSMYLCASSAPDRASPLHFGNGTRLTVT.

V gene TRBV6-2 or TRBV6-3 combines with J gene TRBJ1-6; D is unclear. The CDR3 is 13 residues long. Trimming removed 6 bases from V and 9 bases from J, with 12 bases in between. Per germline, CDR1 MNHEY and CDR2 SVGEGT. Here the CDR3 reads CASSSMGISPLHF. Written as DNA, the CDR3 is TGTGCCAGCAGCTCGATGGGGATTTCACCCCTCCACTTT.

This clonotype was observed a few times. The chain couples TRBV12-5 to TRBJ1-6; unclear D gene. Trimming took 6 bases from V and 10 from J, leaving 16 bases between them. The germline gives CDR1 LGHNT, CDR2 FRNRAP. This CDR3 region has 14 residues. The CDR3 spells CASGKDRLGSPLHF. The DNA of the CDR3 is TGTGCTAGTGGGAAGGACCGGTTGGGGTCACCCCTCCACTTT.

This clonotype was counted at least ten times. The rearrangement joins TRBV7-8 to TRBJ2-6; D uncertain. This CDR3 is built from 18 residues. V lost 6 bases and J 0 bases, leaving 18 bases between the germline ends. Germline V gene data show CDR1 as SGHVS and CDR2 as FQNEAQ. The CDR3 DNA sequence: TGTGCCAGCAGTCAGAAACTGGGAAGAAGCTCTGGGGCCAACGTCCTGACTTTC. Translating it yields CASSQKLGRSSGANVLTF.

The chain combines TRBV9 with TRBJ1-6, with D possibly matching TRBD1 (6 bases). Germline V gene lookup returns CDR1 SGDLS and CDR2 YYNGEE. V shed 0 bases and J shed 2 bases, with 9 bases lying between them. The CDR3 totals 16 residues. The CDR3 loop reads CASSVEGGAYNSPLHF. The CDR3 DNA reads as TGTGCCAGCAGCGTAGAGGGGGGCGCCTATAATTCACCCCTCCACTTT.

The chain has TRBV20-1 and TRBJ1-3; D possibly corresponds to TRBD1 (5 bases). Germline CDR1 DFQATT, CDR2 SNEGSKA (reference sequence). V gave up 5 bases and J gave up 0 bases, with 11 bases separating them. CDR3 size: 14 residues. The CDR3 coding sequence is TGCAGTGCTTTGAAGGGGTTCTCTGGAAACACCATATATTTT. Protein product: CSALKGFSGNTIYF.

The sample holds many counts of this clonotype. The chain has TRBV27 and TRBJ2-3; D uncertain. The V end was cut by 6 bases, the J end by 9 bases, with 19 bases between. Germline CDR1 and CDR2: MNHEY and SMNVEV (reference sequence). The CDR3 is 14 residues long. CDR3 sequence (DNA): TGTGCCAGCAGCCTTCTGGGGTTTTCAGGCACGCAGTATTTT. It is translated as CASSLLGFSGTQYF.

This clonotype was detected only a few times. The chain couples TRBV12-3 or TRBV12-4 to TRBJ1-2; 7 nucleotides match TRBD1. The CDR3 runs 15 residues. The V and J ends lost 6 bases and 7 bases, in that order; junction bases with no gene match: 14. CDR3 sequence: CASRSRGKGLVGYTF. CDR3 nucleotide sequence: TGTGCCAGCAGAAGCAGGGGGAAAGGCTTGGTTGGCTACACCTTC.

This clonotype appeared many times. The CDR3: CASSLEGEYGYTF. CDR3 sequence (DNA): TGTGCCAGCAGCTTAGAGGGAGAGTATGGCTACACCTTC. This sequence joins TRBV7-9 and TRBJ1-2; D not resolved. V dropped 1 base and J dropped 5 bases, with 8 bases sitting between them. Germline CDR1 and CDR2: SEHNR and FQNEAQ (reference sequence). CDR3 length: 13 residues.

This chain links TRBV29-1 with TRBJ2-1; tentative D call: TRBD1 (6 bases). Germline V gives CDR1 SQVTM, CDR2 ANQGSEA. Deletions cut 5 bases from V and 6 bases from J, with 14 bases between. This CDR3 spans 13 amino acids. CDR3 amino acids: CSVSRDTPNEQFF. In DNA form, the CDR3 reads TGCAGCGTTTCCCGGGACACGCCCAATGAGCAGTTCTTC.

CDR3 coding DNA: TGTGCCAGCATCCGTTACACTGAAGCTTTCTTT. Protein: CASIRYTEAFF. The chain is built from TRBV7-9 and TRBJ1-1; the D is unclear. Per the germline V gene, CDR1 is SEHNR and CDR2 is FQNEAQ (reference sequence). The CDR3 runs 11 residues. V lost 7 bases to trimming and J lost 3 bases, with 6 bases between them. The full variable domain, with the rest looked up from reference TRBV7-9 and TRBJ1-1, is DTGVSQNPRHKITKRGQNVTFRCDPISEHNRLYWYRQTLGQGPEFLTYFQNEAQLEKSRLLSDRFSAERPKGSFSTLEIQRTEQGDSAMYLCASIRYTEAFFGQGTRLTVV.

CDR3 loop: CASRPSRLMNTEAFF. The CDR3 coding sequence is TGTGCCAGCAGACCCTCCCGACTTATGAACACTGAAGCTTTCTTT. The V gene is TRBV28, the J gene TRBJ1-1; no reliable D call. Per germline, CDR1 MDHEN and CDR2 SYDVKM. The ends were cut back, 6 bases at V and 0 bases at J, with 14 bases in the middle. The CDR3 totals 15 residues.

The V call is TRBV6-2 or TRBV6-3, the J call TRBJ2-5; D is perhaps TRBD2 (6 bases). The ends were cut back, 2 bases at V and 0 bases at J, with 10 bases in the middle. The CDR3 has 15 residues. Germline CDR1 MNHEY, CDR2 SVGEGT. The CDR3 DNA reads TGTGCCAGCAGTTACCGGCTAGCGAACCAAGAGACCCAGTACTTC. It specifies CASSYRLANQETQYF.

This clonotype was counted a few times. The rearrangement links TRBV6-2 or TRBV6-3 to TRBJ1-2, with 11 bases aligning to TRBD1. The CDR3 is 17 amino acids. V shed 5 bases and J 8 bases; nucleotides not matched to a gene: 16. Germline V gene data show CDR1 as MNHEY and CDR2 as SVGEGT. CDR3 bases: TGTGCCAGCAGTCACGGACAGGGGGCTCATCTGGTGGACGGCTACACCTTC. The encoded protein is CASSHGQGAHLVDGYTF.

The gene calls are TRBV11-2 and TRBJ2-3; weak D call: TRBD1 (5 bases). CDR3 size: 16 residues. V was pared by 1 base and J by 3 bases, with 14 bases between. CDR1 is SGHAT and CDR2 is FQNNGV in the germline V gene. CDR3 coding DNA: TGTGCCAGCAGCTTAGTAAGGGCATCAGGGACAGATACGCAGTATTTT. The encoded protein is CASSLVRASGTDTQYF.

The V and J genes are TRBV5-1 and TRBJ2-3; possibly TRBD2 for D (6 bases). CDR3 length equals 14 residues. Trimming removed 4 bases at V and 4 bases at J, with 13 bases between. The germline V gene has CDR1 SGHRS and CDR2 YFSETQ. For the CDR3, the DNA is TGCGCCAGCAGCCCCCGGACTATTTCAGATACGCAGTATTTT. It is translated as CASSPRTISDTQYF. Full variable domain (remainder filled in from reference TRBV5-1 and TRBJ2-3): KAGVTQTPRYLIKTRGQQVTLSCSPISGHRSVSWYQQTPGQGLQFLFEYFSETQRNKGNFPGRFSGRQFSNSRSEMNVSTLELGDSALYLCASSPRTISDTQYFGPGTRLTVL.

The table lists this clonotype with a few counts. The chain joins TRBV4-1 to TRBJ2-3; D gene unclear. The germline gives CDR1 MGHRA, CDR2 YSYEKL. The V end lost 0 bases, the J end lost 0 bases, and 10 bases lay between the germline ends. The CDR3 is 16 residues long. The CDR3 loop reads CASSQDHLPSTDTQYF. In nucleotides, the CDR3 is TGCGCCAGCAGCCAAGATCACCTACCGAGCACAGATACGCAGTATTTT.

The CDR3 loop is CASSLGQGAWDTEAFF. For the CDR3, the DNA is TGTGCCAGCAGCTTGGGACAGGGGGCGTGGGACACTGAAGCTTTCTTT. V and J are TRBV5-6 and TRBJ1-1; 10 bases are a match to TRBD1. Trimming took 0 bases from V and 3 from J; bases not matched to a gene: 5. The CDR3 covers 16 residues. Germline CDR1 and CDR2: SGHDT and YYEEEE.

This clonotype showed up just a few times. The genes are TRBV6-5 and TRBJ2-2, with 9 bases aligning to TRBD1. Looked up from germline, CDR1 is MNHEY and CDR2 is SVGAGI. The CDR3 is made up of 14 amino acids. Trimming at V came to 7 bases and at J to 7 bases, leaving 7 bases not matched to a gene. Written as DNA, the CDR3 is TGTGCCAGCACAATGGGACAGGGATTCGGGGAGCTGTTTTTT. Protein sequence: CASTMGQGFGELFF.

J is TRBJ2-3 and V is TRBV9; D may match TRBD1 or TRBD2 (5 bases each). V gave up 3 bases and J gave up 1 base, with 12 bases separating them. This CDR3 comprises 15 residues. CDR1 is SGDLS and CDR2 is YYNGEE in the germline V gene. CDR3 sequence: CASSGRDGRTDTQYF. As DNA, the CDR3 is TGTGCCAGCAGCGGACGGGACGGCCGCACAGATACGCAGTATTTT.

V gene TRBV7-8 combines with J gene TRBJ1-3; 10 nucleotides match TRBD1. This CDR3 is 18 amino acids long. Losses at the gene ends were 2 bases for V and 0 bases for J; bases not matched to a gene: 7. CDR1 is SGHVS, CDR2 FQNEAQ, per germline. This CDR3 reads CASSLRDRGTSSGNTIYF. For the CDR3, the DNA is TGTGCCAGCAGCTTACGGGACAGGGGAACGAGCTCTGGAAACACCATATATTTT. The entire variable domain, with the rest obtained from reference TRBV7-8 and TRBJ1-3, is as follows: GAGVSQSPRYKVAKRGQDVALRCDPISGHVSLFWYQQALGQGPEFLTYFQNEAQLDKSGLPSDRFFAERPEGSVSTLKIQRTQQEDSAVYLCASSLRDRGTSSGNTIYFGEGSWLTVV.

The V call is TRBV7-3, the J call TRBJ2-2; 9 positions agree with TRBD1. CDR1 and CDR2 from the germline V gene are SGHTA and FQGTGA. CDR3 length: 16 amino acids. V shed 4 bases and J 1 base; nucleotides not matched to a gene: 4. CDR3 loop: CASSWGQGLNTGELFF. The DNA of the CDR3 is TGTGCCAGCAGCTGGGGACAGGGCTTGAACACCGGGGAGCTGTTTTTT.

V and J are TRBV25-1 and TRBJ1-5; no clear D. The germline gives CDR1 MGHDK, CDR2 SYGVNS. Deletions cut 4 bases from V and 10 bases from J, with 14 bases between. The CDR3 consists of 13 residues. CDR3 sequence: CASSGSGFGPQHF. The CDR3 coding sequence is TGTGCCAGCAGTGGATCTGGATTTGGCCCCCAGCATTTT.

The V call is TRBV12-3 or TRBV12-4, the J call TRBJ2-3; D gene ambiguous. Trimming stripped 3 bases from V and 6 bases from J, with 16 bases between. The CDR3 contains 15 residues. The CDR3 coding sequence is TGTGCCAGCAGTTTCACTTCGGGCCTGGGGGATACGCAGTATTTT. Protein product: CASSFTSGLGDTQYF.